The 18 T cell receptor beta chains below were found in one sample sequenced in a study of CD8 T cells in ankylosing spondylitis. A single record per CDR3 protein comes from TCRdb applying MiXCR to the 5' RACE reads. This table has 190,000 or so distinct CDR3 sequences, roughly 13% appearing once. Specimen: blood, either unsorted or a sorted T cell fraction (not recorded which). The receptors come from a male donor with ankylosing spondylitis or in good health (not recorded which).

This clonotype was detected only a few times. This sequence joins TRBV11-2 and TRBJ2-7, with 9 nucleotides matching TRBD1. The V gene's germline CDR1 is SGHAT and CDR2 FQNNGV. This CDR3 comprises 15 residues. The V gene end was trimmed by 3 bases and the J gene end by 2 bases; junction bases not matched to a gene: 5. CDR3 in DNA: TGTGCCAGCAGCTTCTCACAGGGGGCCCCCTACGAGCAGTACTTC. Protein: CASSFSQGAPYEQYF.

This CDR3 reads CASSLGAAFEQYF. CDR3 sequence (DNA): TGTGCCAGCAGTTTAGGCGCGGCCTTCGAGCAGTACTTC. The chain joins TRBV12-3 or TRBV12-4 to TRBJ2-7; D gene ambiguous. The V and J ends lost 1 base and 6 bases respectively, with 10 bases between them. The CDR3 totals 13 residues.

This clonotype came up many times. This chain links TRBV6-1 with TRBJ2-6; D gene ambiguous. Germline CDR1 reads MNHNS; CDR2 reads SASEGT. The CDR3 extends over 15 amino acids. The V end lost 1 base, the J end lost 0 bases, and 4 bases lay between the germline ends. CDR3 region: CASSEEDSGANVLTF. CDR3 DNA: TGTGCCAGCAGTGAAGAGGACTCTGGGGCCAACGTCCTGACTTTC.

This rearrangement joins TRBV12-5 to TRBJ2-2; 8 bases line up with TRBD1. Looked up from germline, CDR1 is LGHNT and CDR2 is FRNRAP. CDR3 length: 14 amino acids. V was clipped by 1 base and J by 7 bases; unmatched bases: 2. The CDR3 DNA sequence: TGTGCTAGTGGTTTGGGACAGGGGATCGGGGAGCTGTTTTTT. Its protein product is CASGLGQGIGELFF.

The CDR3 is CASRGTAWEQYF. The CDR3 DNA follows: TGCGCCAGCAGGGGGACAGCCTGGGAGCAGTACTTC. V is TRBV5-1 and J is TRBJ2-7; 7 positions match TRBD1. The germline V gene encodes CDR1 SGHRS and CDR2 YFSETQ. After removal of 5 bases from V and 7 bases from J, the junction contained 6 bases not matched to a gene. The CDR3 loop spans 12 amino acids. The variable domain in full, with the rest retrieved from reference TRBV5-1 and TRBJ2-7, is KAGVTQTPRYLIKTRGQQVTLSCSPISGHRSVSWYQQTPGQGLQFLFEYFSETQRNKGNFPGRFSGRQFSNSRSEMNVSTLELGDSALYLCASRGTAWEQYFGPGTRLTVT.

This clonotype came up a few times. This chain links TRBV20-1 with TRBJ2-7; maybe TRBD1 (7 bases). Trimming removed 1 base from V and 3 bases from J, with 10 bases in between. This CDR3 contains 13 residues. Germline V gene data show CDR1 as DFQATT and CDR2 as SNEGSKA (reference sequence). Here the CDR3 reads CSARGQGGYEQYF. The CDR3 bases are TGCAGTGCTAGAGGACAGGGAGGCTACGAGCAGTACTTC.

This clonotype was found a few times. The gene calls are TRBV20-1 and TRBJ2-7; 9 bases align to TRBD2. The CDR3 runs 16 residues. Germline CDR1 reads DFQATT; CDR2 reads SNEGSKA (reference sequence). V was pared by 0 bases and J by 0 bases, with 6 bases of the junction left unmatched. The CDR3 sequence is CSARDLAGGGSYEQYF. Here the CDR3 DNA reads TGCAGTGCTAGAGATCTGGCGGGAGGGGGCTCCTACGAGCAGTACTTC.

This clonotype has more than one count but fewer than ten. The chain recombines TRBV7-6 with TRBJ2-3; D is undetermined. V shed 6 bases and J shed 2 bases, with 24 bases lying between them. The CDR3 is 18 amino acids. Germline assignment: CDR1 SGHVS and CDR2 FNYEAQ. The CDR3 nucleotides are TGTGCCAGCAGTTTATGGTCGGGTTCGTCCTTAGACACAGATACGCAGTATTTT. Residues: CASSLWSGSSLDTDTQYF.

The table lists this clonotype with a few counts. This chain links TRBV6-5 with TRBJ1-5; no clear D. The V end lost 2 bases, the J end lost 6 bases, and 14 bases lay between the germline ends. Germline V lookup: CDR1 MNHEY, CDR2 SVGAGI. The CDR3 totals 15 residues. CDR3 residues: CASSYDGNLGQPQHF. The CDR3 nucleotides are TGTGCCAGCAGTTACGATGGGAATCTGGGTCAGCCCCAGCATTTT.

V is TRBV12-3 or TRBV12-4 and J is TRBJ2-1, with 8 bases aligning to TRBD2. The CDR3 loop spans 15 amino acids. Trimming took 6 bases from V and 1 from J; bases not matched to a gene: 5. This CDR3 reads CASRAGGTSYNEQFF. The DNA for the CDR3 is TGTGCCAGCAGGGCGGGAGGTACGTCCTACAATGAGCAGTTCTTC.

This clonotype was found a few times. The chain links TRBV30 to TRBJ2-1; 7 bases map to TRBD2. Germline CDR1 is GTSNPN and CDR2 is SVGIG (reference sequence). With V trimmed by 3 bases and J by 1 base, 3 bases remained unmatched. The CDR3 contains 14 residues. This CDR3 is CAWSAGVSYNEQFF. The CDR3 coding sequence is TGTGCCTGGAGCGCGGGGGTTTCCTACAATGAGCAGTTCTTC.

This clonotype came up many times. This sequence joins TRBV4-1 and TRBJ1-5; 11 bases agree with TRBD1. Germline CDR1 is MGHRA and CDR2 is YSYEKL. With V trimmed by 2 bases and J by 8 bases, 8 bases remained unmatched. The CDR3 length is 16 residues. The CDR3 loop reads CASSQTGTGGLEPQHF. CDR3 in DNA: TGCGCCAGCAGCCAAACCGGGACAGGGGGTTTGGAGCCCCAGCATTTT.

In its sample, this clonotype was seen a few times. The chain joins TRBV7-9 to TRBJ2-1; weak D call: TRBD1 (6 bases). The V end was cut by 2 bases, the J end by 2 bases, with 7 bases between. Germline-derived CDR1 and CDR2 are SEHNR and FQNEAQ (reference sequence). This CDR3 contains 14 residues. For the CDR3, the DNA is TGTGCCAGCAGCTTACAGGGGACCTACAATGAGCAGTTCTTC. It specifies CASSLQGTYNEQFF.

This clonotype has ten or more counts. The chain employs TRBV4-1 and TRBJ2-3; no reliable D call. The CDR3 consists of 14 residues. CDR1 is MGHRA and CDR2 is YSYEKL in the germline V gene. V was trimmed by 0 bases and J by 4 bases, leaving 8 bases between them. CDR3 sequence (DNA): TGCGCCAGCAGCCAAGATCCCACCCCAGATACGCAGTATTTT. This codes for CASSQDPTPDTQYF.

This clonotype was counted only a few times. This chain joins TRBV24-1 and TRBJ2-3; D not resolved. This CDR3 region has 13 residues. V dropped 3 bases and J dropped 5 bases, with 8 bases sitting between them. Per the germline V gene, CDR1 is KGHDR and CDR2 is SFDVKD. The DNA of the CDR3 is TGTGCCACCAGTGATGGAATGGGAGATACGCAGTATTTT. Translation gives CATSDGMGDTQYF.

This clonotype occurred a few times. J is TRBJ2-3 and V is TRBV5-1; TRBD2 might be the D (7 bases). Germline assignment: CDR1 SGHRS and CDR2 YFSETQ. V dropped 0 bases and J dropped 6 bases, with 20 bases sitting between them. CDR3 length: 17 residues. The CDR3 bases are TGCGCCAGCAGCTTGGCTCCTTGGCCGGGGGGCTCGGATACGCAGTATTTT. It encodes CASSLAPWPGGSDTQYF.

The CDR3: CSALGGQGAIWTDTQYF. CDR3 DNA sequence: TGCAGCGCTTTAGGGGGACAGGGGGCGATTTGGACAGATACGCAGTATTTT. The chain combines TRBV29-1 with TRBJ2-3, with 12 bases matching TRBD1. The V gene end was trimmed by 7 bases and the J gene end by 3 bases; junction bases not matched to a gene: 14. The CDR3 spans 17 residues. Germline CDR1 is SQVTM and CDR2 is ANQGSEA.

This clonotype has at least ten counts. The genes are TRBV7-9 and TRBJ2-7, with TRBD1 matching 9 bases. This CDR3 is built from 17 residues. Germline V gene data show CDR1 as SEHNR and CDR2 as FQNEAQ (reference sequence). J gave up 0 bases and V 4 bases, and 10 bases lay outside the gene matches. In DNA form, the CDR3 reads TGTGCCAGCAGCTCCTCCATCCGGGACAGGGCCTCCTACGAGCAGTACTTC. It codes for CASSSSIRDRASYEQYF. Drawing the rest from reference TRBV7-9 and TRBJ2-7, the complete variable domain is DTGVSQNPRHKITKRGQNVTFRCDPISEHNRLYWYRQTLGQGPEFLTYFQNEAQLEKSRLLSDRFSAERPKGSFSTLEIQRTEQGDSAMYLCASSSSIRDRASYEQYFGPGTRLTVT.